The 22 T cell receptor beta chains below were found in one sample sequenced in a study of CD8+CD57+ T cells in acquired aplastic anemia. The sequenced patients had an expansion of CD8+CD57+ cells seen by flow cytometry. Profiling of TCR beta VDJ combinations and CDR3 sequences used genomic DNA as template. TCRdb passed the reads through MiXCR, listing each CDR3 protein once. Here the sample spans around 170,000 distinct CDR3 sequences, 48% being singletons. The sequencing input was sorted CD4+, CD8+, or CD8+CD57+ T cells (not recorded which) from PBMCs. These receptors originate from a human donor with aplastic anemia.

This clonotype was detected many times. The chain uses TRBV5-4 and TRBJ2-5, with D possibly being TRBD1 (6 bases). The V and J ends lost 2 bases and 4 bases respectively, with 12 bases between them. The CDR3 length is 14 residues. Germline CDR1 reads SGHNT; CDR2 reads YYREEE (reference sequence). The CDR3 bases are TGTGCCAGCAGCTTCCGGGACATCCGAGAGACCCAGTACTTC. Residues: CASSFRDIRETQYF.

The chain carries TRBV19 and TRBJ2-3; 7 bases agree with TRBD2. Trimming removed 8 bases from V and 0 bases from J; junction bases left unmatched: 8. Germline lookup yields CDR1 LNHDA and CDR2 SQIVND (reference sequence). The CDR3 contains 15 residues. In DNA form, the CDR3 reads TGTGCCAGTGCTATTAGCGGGTCTAGCACAGATACGCAGTATTTT. This encodes CASAISGSSTDTQYF. The full variable domain, with the rest looked up from reference TRBV19 and TRBJ2-3, is DGGITQSPKYLFRKEGQNVTLSCEQNLNHDAMYWYRQDPGQGLRLIYYSQIVNDFQKGDIAEGYSVSREKKESFPLTVTSAQKNPTAFYLCASAISGSSTDTQYFGPGTRLTVL.

The chain has TRBV2 and TRBJ2-1; D could derive from TRBD1 or TRBD2 (5 bases each). CDR1 is SNHLY and CDR2 is FYNNEI in the germline V gene. The CDR3 totals 15 residues. V was clipped by 1 base and J by 2 bases, with 9 bases between them. CDR3 sequence reads: CASSEGVGAYNEQFF. The CDR3 region has the DNA TGTGCCAGCAGTGAAGGGGTGGGGGCCTACAATGAGCAGTTCTTC.

In its sample, this clonotype was seen many times. In nucleotides, the CDR3 is TGTGCCAGCAGTTGGGACAGTGGAGACTCTGGAAACACCATATATTTT. Its protein is CASSWDSGDSGNTIYF. The chain links TRBV2 to TRBJ1-3, with 7 nucleotides matching TRBD1. After removal of 5 bases from V and 0 bases from J, the junction contained 7 bases not matched to a gene. Germline CDR1 reads SNHLY; CDR2 reads FYNNEI. CDR3 length equals 16 residues.

This clonotype was seen repeatedly, ten times or more. J is TRBJ2-7 and V is TRBV20-1; 10 positions agree with TRBD2. This CDR3 spans 17 amino acids. In germline, CDR1 is DFQATT, CDR2 SNEGSKA (reference sequence). V lost 5 bases, J lost 5 bases, and 18 bases stayed unmatched. The CDR3 nucleotides are TGCAGTGCTTGGGGTGGAAGCGCTAGCGGGAGTTCCCACGAGCAGTACTTC. Translated, it gives CSAWGGSASGSSHEQYF.

V is TRBV12-3 or TRBV12-4 and J is TRBJ1-1; possibly TRBD1 for D (5 bases). Between the trimmed V and J ends, which lost 5 bases and 1 base, there was a span of 17 bases. The CDR3 spans 16 residues. The chain's CDR3 is CASSPLTGRANTEAFF. CDR3 nucleotide sequence: TGTGCCAGCAGTCCCCTAACGGGCAGGGCGAACACTGAAGCTTTCTTT.

This clonotype has at least ten counts. The chain recombines TRBV5-1 with TRBJ1-2; 12 bases agree with TRBD1. Germline V gene lookup returns CDR1 SGHRS and CDR2 YFSETQ. The CDR3 totals 14 residues. With 5 bases clipped from V and 7 bases from J, the junction kept 6 bases outside the gene matches. CDR3 residues: CASRAGTGGSGYTF. The CDR3 nucleotides are TGCGCCAGCAGGGCCGGGACAGGGGGCTCTGGCTACACCTTC.

The rearrangement uses TRBV20-1 and TRBJ2-7; TRBD2 agrees at 8 bases. The CDR3 length is 15 residues. V was clipped by 1 base and J by 4 bases; unmatched bases: 9. The V gene's germline CDR1 is DFQATT and CDR2 SNEGSKA (reference sequence). This CDR3 reads CSARVPLAGQYEQYF. The CDR3 DNA reads as TGCAGTGCTAGAGTGCCCCTAGCGGGCCAGTACGAGCAGTACTTC.

In the case of this clonotype: This may arise from a read error, as a much more abundant clone is one base away. The V and J genes are TRBV12-3 or TRBV12-4 and TRBJ2-2, with D perhaps TRBD1 (5 bases). The CDR3 totals 13 residues. V was pared by 3 bases and J by 4 bases, with 6 bases between. The chain's CDR3 is CASSFQGTGELFF. The CDR3, as DNA: TGTGCCAGCAGTTTTCAGGGCACCGGGGAGCTGTTTTTT.

The V and J genes are TRBV10-3 and TRBJ1-1, with D tentatively TRBD1 (5 bases). The CDR3 runs to 15 residues. CDR1 ENHRY and CDR2 SYGVKD come from the germline V gene. With 0 bases removed from V and 1 base from J, the gap between germline ends came to 9 bases. CDR3 amino acids: CAISESGAPNTEAFF. CDR3 in DNA: TGTGCCATCAGTGAGTCCGGGGCACCGAACACTGAAGCTTTCTTT.

The J gene is TRBJ1-1, the V gene TRBV6-4; D is perhaps TRBD1 (5 bases). V lost 6 bases to trimming and J lost 3 bases, with 14 bases between them. Germline V CDR1 and CDR2: MRHNA, SNTAGT. This CDR3 is built from 14 residues. The CDR3 reads CASRGGEDYTEAFF. CDR3 bases: TGTGCCAGCAGGGGGGGGGAGGACTACACTGAAGCTTTCTTT.

This clonotype was picked up many times. This chain joins TRBV7-8 and TRBJ2-7; D possibly corresponds to TRBD1 (6 bases). The germline V gene has CDR1 SGHVS and CDR2 FQNEAQ. The germline V and J ends were trimmed by 2 bases and 5 bases, with 16 bases remaining between them. This CDR3 contains 15 residues. CDR3 sequence reads: CASSLRTVSVNEQYF. Written as DNA, the CDR3 is TGTGCCAGCAGCTTAAGGACAGTGTCGGTCAACGAGCAGTACTTC.

This rearrangement joins TRBV10-3 to TRBJ2-2; TRBD2 might be the D (5 bases). Germline CDR1 ENHRY, CDR2 SYGVKD. V dropped 6 bases and J dropped 0 bases, with 14 bases sitting between them. The CDR3 is 16 amino acids. CDR3 sequence: CAIRSGTDANTGELFF. CDR3 sequence (DNA): TGTGCCATCAGATCGGGAACGGACGCGAACACCGGGGAGCTGTTTTTT.

Details on this clonotype: At one of its ends the junction is not consistent with the germline gene, which may arise from a read error. The V call is TRBV19, the J call TRBJ2-7; 9 nucleotides line up with TRBD1. This CDR3 region has 14 residues. Germline V gene lookup returns CDR1 LNHDA and CDR2 SQIVND (reference sequence). The CDR3 loop is CANSIGTGSYEQYF. The CDR3 bases are TGTGCCAATAGTATCGGGACAGGGTCATACGAGCAGTACTTC.

The rearrangement uses TRBV7-6 and TRBJ1-1; D unresolved. Germline V gene lookup returns CDR1 SGHVS and CDR2 FNYEAQ. Between the trimmed V and J ends, which lost 5 bases and 7 bases, there was a span of 11 bases. This CDR3 comprises 12 residues. For the CDR3, the DNA is TGTGCCAGCAGCCCGCCGGGGATTGAAGCTTTCTTT. It translates to CASSPPGIEAFF.

The J gene is TRBJ1-1, the V gene TRBV19; 7 bases align to TRBD1. The ends lost 3 bases at V and 5 bases at J; junction bases unmatched: 3. The CDR3 spans 13 residues. CDR1 is LNHDA and CDR2 is SQIVND in the germline V gene (reference sequence). The CDR3 region is CASSMTGWTEAFF. In DNA, the CDR3 is TGTGCCAGTAGTATGACAGGGTGGACTGAAGCTTTCTTT. Variable domain in full (rest from reference TRBV19 and TRBJ1-1): DGGITQSPKYLFRKEGQNVTLSCEQNLNHDAMYWYRQDPGQGLRLIYYSQIVNDFQKGDIAEGYSVSREKKESFPLTVTSAQKNPTAFYLCASSMTGWTEAFFGQGTRLTVV.

This clonotype has only a few counts. The chain uses TRBV6-2 or TRBV6-3 and TRBJ1-1, with no clear D. The CDR3 runs 16 residues. CDR1 is MNHEY and CDR2 is SVGEGT in the germline V gene. V lost 8 bases to trimming and J lost 1 base, with 20 bases between them. The CDR3 DNA reads as TGTGCCAGCGGGCGGACGGTAGTTCTTCCGAACACTGAAGCTTTCTTT. Translated, it gives CASGRTVVLPNTEAFF.

The genes are TRBV12-3 or TRBV12-4 and TRBJ2-7; 11 bases match TRBD2. After removal of 5 bases from V and 1 base from J, the junction contained 10 bases not matched to a gene. This CDR3 comprises 17 residues. Written as DNA, the CDR3 is TGTGCCAGCAGTAATAGCGGGAGGGCCGGTTTATCCTACGAGCAGTACTTC. As protein: CASSNSGRAGLSYEQYF.

The chain joins TRBV19 to TRBJ1-5; D is undetermined. The CDR3 consists of 14 residues. The ends were cut back, 0 bases at V and 4 bases at J, with 7 bases in the middle. Germline CDR1 LNHDA, CDR2 SQIVND (reference sequence). The CDR3 region is CASSIEGYNQPQHF. Here the CDR3 DNA reads TGTGCCAGTAGTATAGAGGGTTATAATCAGCCCCAGCATTTT. The full variable domain, completed using reference TRBV19 and TRBJ1-5, is DGGITQSPKYLFRKEGQNVTLSCEQNLNHDAMYWYRQDPGQGLRLIYYSQIVNDFQKGDIAEGYSVSREKKESFPLTVTSAQKNPTAFYLCASSIEGYNQPQHFGDGTRLSIL.

V usage is TRBV10-1 and J usage is TRBJ2-3; D possibly corresponds to TRBD2 (6 bases). CDR3 length: 16 amino acids. In germline, CDR1 is WNHNN, CDR2 SYGVQD (reference sequence). V was shortened by 3 bases and J by 1 base, with 14 bases between the two germline ends. The CDR3 DNA reads TGCGCCAGCAGTGAACTTAGCGGCGGTGGCACAGATACGCAGTATTTT. Translation: CASSELSGGGTDTQYF.

V usage is TRBV6-5 and J usage is TRBJ1-5, with D uncertain. Germline CDR1 is MNHEY and CDR2 is SVGAGI. V was cut by 0 bases and J by 7 bases, with 7 bases left in between. The CDR3 totals 13 residues. The CDR3 reads CASSYSVGQPQHF. DNA for the CDR3: TGTGCCAGCAGTTACTCCGTAGGGCAGCCCCAGCATTTT.

V and J are TRBV10-2 and TRBJ1-6; possible D gene TRBD1, 5 bases. This CDR3 comprises 16 residues. The germline V gene encodes CDR1 WSHSY and CDR2 SAAADI. V was trimmed by 0 bases and J by 7 bases, leaving 13 bases between them. DNA of the CDR3: TGCGCCAGCAGTGAGTCTTCCAGGGTAGTGAATTCACCCCTCCACTTT. Its translation: CASSESSRVVNSPLHF.